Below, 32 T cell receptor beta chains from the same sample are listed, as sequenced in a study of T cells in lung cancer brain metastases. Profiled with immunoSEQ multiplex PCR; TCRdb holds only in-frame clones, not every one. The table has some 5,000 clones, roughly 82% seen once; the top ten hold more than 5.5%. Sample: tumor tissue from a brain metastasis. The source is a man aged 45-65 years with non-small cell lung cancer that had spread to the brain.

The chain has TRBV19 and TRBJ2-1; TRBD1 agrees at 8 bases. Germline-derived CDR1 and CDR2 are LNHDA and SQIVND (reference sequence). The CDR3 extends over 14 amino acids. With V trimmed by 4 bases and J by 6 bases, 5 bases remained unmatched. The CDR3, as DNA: TGTGCCAGTAGTACCCAAGGACAGGGCAATGAGCAGTTCTTC. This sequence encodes CASSTQGQGNEQFF.

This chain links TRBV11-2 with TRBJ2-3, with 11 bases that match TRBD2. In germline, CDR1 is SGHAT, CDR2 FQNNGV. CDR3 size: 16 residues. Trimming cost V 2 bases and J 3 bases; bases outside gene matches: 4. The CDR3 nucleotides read TGTGCCAGCAGCTTACGGCCTAGCGGGGGGACAGATACGCAGTATTTT. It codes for CASSLRPSGGTDTQYF.

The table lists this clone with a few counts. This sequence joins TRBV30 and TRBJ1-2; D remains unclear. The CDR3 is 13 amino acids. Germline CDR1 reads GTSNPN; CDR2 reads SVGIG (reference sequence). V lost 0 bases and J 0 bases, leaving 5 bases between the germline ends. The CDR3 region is CAWSVLTNYGYTF. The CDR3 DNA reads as TGTGCCTGGAGTGTACTGACTAACTATGGCTACACCTTC.

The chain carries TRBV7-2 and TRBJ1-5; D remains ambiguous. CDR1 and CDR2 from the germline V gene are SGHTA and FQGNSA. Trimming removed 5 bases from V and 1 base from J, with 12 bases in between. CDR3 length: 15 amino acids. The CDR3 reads CASSPLIGSNQPQHF. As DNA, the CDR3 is TGTGCCAGCAGCCCCCTAATTGGGAGCAATCAGCCCCAGCATTTT.

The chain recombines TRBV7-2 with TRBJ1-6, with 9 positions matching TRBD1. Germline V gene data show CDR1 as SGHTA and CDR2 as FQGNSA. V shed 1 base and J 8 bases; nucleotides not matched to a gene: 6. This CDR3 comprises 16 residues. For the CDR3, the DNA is TGTGCCAGCAGCTTAGGGTCGGGACAGGGCTATTCACCCCTCCACTTT. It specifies CASSLGSGQGYSPLHF.

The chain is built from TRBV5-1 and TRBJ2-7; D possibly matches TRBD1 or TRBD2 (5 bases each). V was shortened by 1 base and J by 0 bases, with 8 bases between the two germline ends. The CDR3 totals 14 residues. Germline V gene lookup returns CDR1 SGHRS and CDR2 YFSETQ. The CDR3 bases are TGCGCCAGCAGCTTGAGGGACGGCTCCTACGAGCAGTACTTC. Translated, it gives CASSLRDGSYEQYF.

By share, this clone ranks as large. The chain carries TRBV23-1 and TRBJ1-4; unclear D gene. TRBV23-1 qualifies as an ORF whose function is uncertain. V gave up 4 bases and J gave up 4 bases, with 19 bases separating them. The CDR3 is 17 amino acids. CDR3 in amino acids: CASSPRTKGGCNEKLFF. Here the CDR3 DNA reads TGCGCCAGCAGTCCACGAACCAAGGGAGGATGTAATGAAAAACTGTTTTTT.

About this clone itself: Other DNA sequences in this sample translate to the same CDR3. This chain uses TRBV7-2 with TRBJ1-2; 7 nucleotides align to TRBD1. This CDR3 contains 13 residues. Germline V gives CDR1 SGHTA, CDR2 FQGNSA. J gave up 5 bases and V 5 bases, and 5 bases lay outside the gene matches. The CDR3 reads CASSLDREYGYTF. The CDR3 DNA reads TGTGCCAGCAGCCTCGACAGGGAGTATGGCTACACCTTC. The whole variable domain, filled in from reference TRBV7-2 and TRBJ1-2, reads GAGVSQSPSNKVTEKGKDVELRCDPISGHTALYWYRQSLGQGLEFLIYFQGNSAPDKSGLPSDRFSAERTGGSVSTLTIQRTQQEDSAVYLCASSLDREYGYTFGSGTRLTVV.

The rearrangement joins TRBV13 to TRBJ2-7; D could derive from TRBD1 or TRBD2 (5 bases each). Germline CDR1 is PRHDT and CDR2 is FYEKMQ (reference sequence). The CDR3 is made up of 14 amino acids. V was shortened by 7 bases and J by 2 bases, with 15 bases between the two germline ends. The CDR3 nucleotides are TGTGCCAGCACCGCATCCGGGGCCCCCTACGAGCAGTACTTC. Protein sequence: CASTASGAPYEQYF. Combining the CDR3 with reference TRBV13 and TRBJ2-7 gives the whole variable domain AAGVIQSPRHLIKEKRETATLKCYPIPRHDTVYWYQQGPGQDPQFLISFYEKMQSDKGSIPDRFSAQQFSDYHSELNMSSLELGDSALYFCASTASGAPYEQYFGPGTRLTVT.

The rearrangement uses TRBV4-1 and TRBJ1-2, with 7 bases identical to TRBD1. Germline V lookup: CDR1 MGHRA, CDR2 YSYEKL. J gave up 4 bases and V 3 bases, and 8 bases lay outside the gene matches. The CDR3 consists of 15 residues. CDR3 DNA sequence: TGCGCCAGCAGCCAGCTACAGGGGAACGGCTATGGCTACACCTTC. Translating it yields CASSQLQGNGYGYTF.

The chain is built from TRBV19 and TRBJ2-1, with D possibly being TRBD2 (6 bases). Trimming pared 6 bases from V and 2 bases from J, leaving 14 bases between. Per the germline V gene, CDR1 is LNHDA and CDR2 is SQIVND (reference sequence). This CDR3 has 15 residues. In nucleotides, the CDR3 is TGTGCCAGTAGCCCAACTAGCTCGGCCTACAATGAGCAGTTCTTC. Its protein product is CASSPTSSAYNEQFF.

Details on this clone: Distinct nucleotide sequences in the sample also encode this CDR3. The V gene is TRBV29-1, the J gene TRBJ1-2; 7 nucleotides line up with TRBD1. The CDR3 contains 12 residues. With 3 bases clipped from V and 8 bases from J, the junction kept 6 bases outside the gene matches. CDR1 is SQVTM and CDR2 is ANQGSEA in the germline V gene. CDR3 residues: CSVEEGAGGYTF. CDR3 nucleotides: TGCAGCGTTGAGGAGGGGGCAGGAGGCTACACCTTC.

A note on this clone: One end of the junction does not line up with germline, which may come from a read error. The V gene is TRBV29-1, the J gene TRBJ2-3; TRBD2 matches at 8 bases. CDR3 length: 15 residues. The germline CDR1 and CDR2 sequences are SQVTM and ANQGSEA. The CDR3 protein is CSVGALAGTTDTQYF. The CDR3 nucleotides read TGCAGTGTTGGAGCCCTAGCGGGTACGACAGATACGCAGTATTTT.

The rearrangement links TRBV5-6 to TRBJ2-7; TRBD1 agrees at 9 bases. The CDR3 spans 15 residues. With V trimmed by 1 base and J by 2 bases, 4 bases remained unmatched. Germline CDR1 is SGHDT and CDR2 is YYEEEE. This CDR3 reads CASSLFDRGTYEQYF. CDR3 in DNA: TGTGCCAGCAGCTTGTTTGACAGGGGGACCTACGAGCAGTACTTC.

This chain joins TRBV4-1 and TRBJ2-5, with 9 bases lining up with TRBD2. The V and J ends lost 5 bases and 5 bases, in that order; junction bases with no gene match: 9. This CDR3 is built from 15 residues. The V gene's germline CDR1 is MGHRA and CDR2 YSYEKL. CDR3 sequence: CASSALSAGGETQYF. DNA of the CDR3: TGCGCCAGCAGCGCCCTTTCAGCGGGGGGTGAGACCCAGTACTTC.

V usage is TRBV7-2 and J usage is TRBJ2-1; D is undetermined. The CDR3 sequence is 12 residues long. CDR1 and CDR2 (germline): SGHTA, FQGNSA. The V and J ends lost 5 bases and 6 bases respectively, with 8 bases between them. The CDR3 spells CASSLLSNEQFF. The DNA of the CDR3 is TGTGCCAGCAGCCTCCTATCCAATGAGCAGTTCTTC.

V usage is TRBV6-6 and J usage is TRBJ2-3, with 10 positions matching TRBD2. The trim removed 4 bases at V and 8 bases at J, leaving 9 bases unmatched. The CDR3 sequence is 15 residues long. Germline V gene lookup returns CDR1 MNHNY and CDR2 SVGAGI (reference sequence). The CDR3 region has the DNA TGTGCCAGCAGTTCTTCTAGCGGGGGATCGGGTACGCAGTATTTT. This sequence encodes CASSSSSGGSGTQYF.

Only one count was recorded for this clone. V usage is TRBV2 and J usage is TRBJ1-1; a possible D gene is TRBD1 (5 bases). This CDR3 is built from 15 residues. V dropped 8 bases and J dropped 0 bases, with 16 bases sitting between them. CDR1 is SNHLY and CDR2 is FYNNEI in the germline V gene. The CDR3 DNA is TGTGCCAGCCGTGTAGGGGCCCTGATGAACACTGAAGCTTTCTTT. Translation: CASRVGALMNTEAFF.

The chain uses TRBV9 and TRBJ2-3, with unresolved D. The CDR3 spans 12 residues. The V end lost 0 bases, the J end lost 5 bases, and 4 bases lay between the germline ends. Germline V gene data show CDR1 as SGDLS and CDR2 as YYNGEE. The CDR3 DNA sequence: TGTGCCAGCAGCGTAGCTCTAGATACGCAGTATTTT. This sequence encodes CASSVALDTQYF.

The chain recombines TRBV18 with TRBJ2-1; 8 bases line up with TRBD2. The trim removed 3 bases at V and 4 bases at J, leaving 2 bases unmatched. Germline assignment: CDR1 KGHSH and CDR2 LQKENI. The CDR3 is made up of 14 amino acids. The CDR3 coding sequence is TGTGCCAGCTCACCCCAGCGGGGGTACAATGAGCAGTTCTTC. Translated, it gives CASSPQRGYNEQFF.

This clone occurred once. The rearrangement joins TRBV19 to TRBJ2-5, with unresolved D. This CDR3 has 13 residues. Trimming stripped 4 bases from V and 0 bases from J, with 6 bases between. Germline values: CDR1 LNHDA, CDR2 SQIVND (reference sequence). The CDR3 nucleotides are TGTGCCAGTAGTACCTTTTACCAAGAGACCCAGTACTTC. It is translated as CASSTFYQETQYF.

CDR3 residues: CASSTPQGGNTEAFF. The CDR3 DNA reads TGTGCCAGTAGTACACCACAGGGGGGCAACACTGAAGCTTTCTTT. This chain uses TRBV19 with TRBJ1-1; 8 bases are shared with TRBD1. This CDR3 comprises 15 residues. After removal of 4 bases from V and 2 bases from J, the junction contained 6 bases not matched to a gene. CDR1 and CDR2 from the germline V gene are LNHDA and SQIVND (reference sequence).

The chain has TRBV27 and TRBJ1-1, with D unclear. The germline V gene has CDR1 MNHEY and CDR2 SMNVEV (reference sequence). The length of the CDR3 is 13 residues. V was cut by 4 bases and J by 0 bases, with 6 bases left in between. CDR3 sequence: CASSYSMNTEAFF. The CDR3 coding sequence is TGTGCCAGCAGTTACAGCATGAACACTGAAGCTTTCTTT.

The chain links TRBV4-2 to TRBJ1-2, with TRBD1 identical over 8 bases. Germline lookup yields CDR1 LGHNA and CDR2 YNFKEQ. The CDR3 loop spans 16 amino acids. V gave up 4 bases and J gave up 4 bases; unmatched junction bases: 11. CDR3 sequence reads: CASSPGTGGSLYGYTF. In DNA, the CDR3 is TGTGCCAGCAGCCCGGGGACAGGAGGGTCCCTCTATGGCTACACCTTC.

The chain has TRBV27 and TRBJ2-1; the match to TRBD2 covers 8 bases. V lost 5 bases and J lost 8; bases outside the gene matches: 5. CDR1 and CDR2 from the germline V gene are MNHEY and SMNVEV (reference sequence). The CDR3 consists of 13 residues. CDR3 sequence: CASSPSGGYEQFF. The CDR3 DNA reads TGTGCCAGCAGTCCTTCGGGGGGGTATGAGCAGTTCTTC.

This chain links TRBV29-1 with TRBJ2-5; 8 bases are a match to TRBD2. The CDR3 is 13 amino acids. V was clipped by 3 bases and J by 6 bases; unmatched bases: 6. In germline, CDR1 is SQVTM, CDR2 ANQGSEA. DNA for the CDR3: TGCAGCGTTGACCCGGGAGGGAGGAAGACCCAGTACTTC. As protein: CSVDPGGRKTQYF.

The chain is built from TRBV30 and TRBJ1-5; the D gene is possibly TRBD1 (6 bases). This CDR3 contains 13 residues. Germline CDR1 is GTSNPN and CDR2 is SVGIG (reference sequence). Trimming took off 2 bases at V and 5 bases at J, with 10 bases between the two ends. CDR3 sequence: CAWSQGLDQPQHF. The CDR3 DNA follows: TGTGCCTGGAGTCAGGGGTTGGATCAGCCCCAGCATTTT.

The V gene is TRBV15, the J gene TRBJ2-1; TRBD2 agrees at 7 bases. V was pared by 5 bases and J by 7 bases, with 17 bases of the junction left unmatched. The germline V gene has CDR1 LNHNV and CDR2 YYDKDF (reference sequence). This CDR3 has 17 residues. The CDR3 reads CATSPPRVGGIVNEQFF. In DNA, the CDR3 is TGTGCCACCAGCCCCCCCCGGGTGGGGGGGATAGTAAATGAGCAGTTCTTC.

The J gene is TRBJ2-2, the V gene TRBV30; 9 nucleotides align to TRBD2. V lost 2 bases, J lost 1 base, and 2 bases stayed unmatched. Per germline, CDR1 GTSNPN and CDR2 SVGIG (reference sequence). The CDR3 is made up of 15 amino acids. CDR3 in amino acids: CAWSIAGENTGELFF. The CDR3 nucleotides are TGTGCCTGGAGTATAGCGGGGGAGAACACCGGGGAGCTGTTTTTT.

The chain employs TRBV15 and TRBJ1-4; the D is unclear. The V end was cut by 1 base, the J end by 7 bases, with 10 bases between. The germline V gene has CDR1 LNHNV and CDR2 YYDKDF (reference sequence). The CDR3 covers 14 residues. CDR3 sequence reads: CATSRGVSREKLFF. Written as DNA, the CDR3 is TGTGCCACCAGCAGAGGGGTTTCGCGTGAAAAACTGTTTTTT.

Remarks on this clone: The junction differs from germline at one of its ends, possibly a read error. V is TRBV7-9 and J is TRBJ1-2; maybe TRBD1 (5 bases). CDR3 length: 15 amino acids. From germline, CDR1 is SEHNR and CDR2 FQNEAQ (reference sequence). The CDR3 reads CASSLEAWGTYGYTF. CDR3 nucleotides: TGTGCCAGCAGCTTAGAGGCCTGGGGGACCTATGGTTACACCTTC.

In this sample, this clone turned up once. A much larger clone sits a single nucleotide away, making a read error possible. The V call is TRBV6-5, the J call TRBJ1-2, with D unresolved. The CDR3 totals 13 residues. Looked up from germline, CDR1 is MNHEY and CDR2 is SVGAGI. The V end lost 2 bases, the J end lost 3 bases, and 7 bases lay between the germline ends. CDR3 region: CASSYKADYGYTF. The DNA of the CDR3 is TGTGCCAGCAGTTACAAGGCGGACTATGGCTACACCTTC.